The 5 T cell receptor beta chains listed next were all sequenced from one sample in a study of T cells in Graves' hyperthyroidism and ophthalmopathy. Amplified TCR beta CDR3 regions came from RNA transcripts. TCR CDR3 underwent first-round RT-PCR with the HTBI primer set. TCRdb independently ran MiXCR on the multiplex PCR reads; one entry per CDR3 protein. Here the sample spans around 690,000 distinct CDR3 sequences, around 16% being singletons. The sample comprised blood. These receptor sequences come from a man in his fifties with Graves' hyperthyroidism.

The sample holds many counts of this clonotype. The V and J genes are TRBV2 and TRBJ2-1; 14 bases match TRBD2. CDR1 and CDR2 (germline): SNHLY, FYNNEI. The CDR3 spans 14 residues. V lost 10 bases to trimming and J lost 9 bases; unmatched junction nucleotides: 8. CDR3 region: CATQGLAGVGEQFF. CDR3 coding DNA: TGTGCCACCCAGGGACTAGCGGGGGTTGGTGAGCAGTTCTTC.

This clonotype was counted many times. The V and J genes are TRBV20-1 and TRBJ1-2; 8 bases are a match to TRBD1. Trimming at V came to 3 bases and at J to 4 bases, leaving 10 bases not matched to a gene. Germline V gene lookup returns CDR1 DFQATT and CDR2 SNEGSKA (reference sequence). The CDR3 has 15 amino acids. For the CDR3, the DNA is TGCAGTGCTAGCCCGTCCAGGGGGCCAGGCTATGGCTACACCTTC. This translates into CSASPSRGPGYGYTF.

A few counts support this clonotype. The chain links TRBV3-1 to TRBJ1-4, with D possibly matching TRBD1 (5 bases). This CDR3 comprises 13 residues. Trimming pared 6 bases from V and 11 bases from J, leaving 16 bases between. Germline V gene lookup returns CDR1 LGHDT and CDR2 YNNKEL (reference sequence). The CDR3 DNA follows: TGTGCCAGCAGGTTCAGGGAAACTGGTAAACTGTTTTTT. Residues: CASRFRETGKLFF.

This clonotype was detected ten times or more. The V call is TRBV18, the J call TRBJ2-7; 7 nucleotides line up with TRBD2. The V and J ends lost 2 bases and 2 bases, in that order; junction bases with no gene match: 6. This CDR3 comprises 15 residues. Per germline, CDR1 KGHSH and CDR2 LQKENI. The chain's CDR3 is CASSPAGVDTYEQYF. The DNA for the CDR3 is TGTGCCAGCTCACCAGCGGGAGTCGATACCTACGAGCAGTACTTC.

CDR3 sequence reads: CASSLPPGGSEQYF. The CDR3, as DNA: TGTGCCAGCAGCTTACCCCCCGGAGGGAGCGAGCAGTACTTC. This chain links TRBV5-6 with TRBJ2-7, with a tentative D call TRBD2 (6 bases). From germline, CDR1 is SGHDT and CDR2 YYEEEE. This CDR3 is built from 14 residues. Trimming stripped 2 bases from V and 6 bases from J, with 15 bases between.